A single sample gave rise to the 18 T cell receptor beta chains below, sequenced in a study of control samples from healthy donors and cancer patients. Assay: immunoSEQ multiplex PCR; the TCRdb copy retains only in-frame clones and omits some. The table shows more than 110,000 clones, with about nine tenths occurring only once. The sequenced sample was blood. These receptors came from a woman in her twenties or thirties in good health.

The genes are TRBV2 and TRBJ1-1; D ambiguous. The germline CDR1 and CDR2 sequences are SNHLY and FYNNEI. The V end lost 6 bases, the J end lost 3 bases, and 11 bases lay between the germline ends. The CDR3 runs to 13 residues. CDR3 residues: CASRLHGDTEAFF. CDR3 coding DNA: TGTGCCAGCAGATTGCATGGGGACACTGAAGCTTTCTTT.

A word on this clone: A read error may produce the germline difference seen at one junction end. This chain connects TRBV5-5 to TRBJ1-6; D perhaps matches TRBD1 (5 bases). Germline CDR1 and CDR2: SGHKS and YYEKEE (reference sequence). The CDR3 consists of 15 residues. The CDR3 loop is CASSLVGGGGSPPHF. The CDR3 DNA reads as TGTGCCAGCAGCTTGGTTGGGGGAGGAGGGTCACCCCCCCACTTT.

The chain uses TRBV12-3 or TRBV12-4 and TRBJ2-7; tentatively, D is TRBD2 (5 bases). The V and J ends lost 3 bases and 4 bases respectively, with 7 bases between them. This CDR3 comprises 12 residues. The CDR3 DNA reads as TGTGCCAGCAGTTTGGGGAGATACGAGCAGTACTTC. Amino acids: CASSLGRYEQYF.

The chain has TRBV28 and TRBJ1-5; D uncertain. The CDR3 extends over 12 amino acids. The germline V gene encodes CDR1 MDHEN and CDR2 SYDVKM. V shed 7 bases and J shed 10 bases, with 14 bases lying between them. This CDR3 reads CASKLSGNPQHF. CDR3 DNA: TGTGCCAGCAAGTTATCCGGGAATCCCCAGCATTTT.

This chain connects TRBV14 to TRBJ2-7; D tentatively reads TRBD1 or TRBD2 (6 bases each). V lost 2 bases and J lost 2, with 13 bases in between. Looked up from germline, CDR1 is SGHDN and CDR2 is FVKESK. This CDR3 is built from 15 residues. The CDR3 DNA reads TGTGCCAGCAGCCAAATGGCGGGACAAGCCTACGAGCAGTACTTC. Its protein is CASSQMAGQAYEQYF.

The chain couples TRBV27 to TRBJ2-5; 11 nucleotides agree with TRBD2. CDR3 length: 18 amino acids. With 6 bases clipped from V and 4 bases from J, the junction kept 16 bases outside the gene matches. CDR1 is MNHEY and CDR2 is SMNVEV in the germline V gene (reference sequence). CDR3 loop: CASRRSLAGGSYAETQYF. CDR3 sequence (DNA): TGTGCCAGCAGACGGAGCCTAGCGGGAGGATCGTACGCAGAGACCCAGTACTTC.

This clone was seen a handful of times. The chain combines TRBV5-1 with TRBJ2-7; 8 nucleotides agree with TRBD2. CDR1 SGHRS and CDR2 YFSETQ come from the germline V gene. V shed 4 bases, J shed 0 bases, and the junction held 9 bases outside the gene matches. The CDR3 consists of 16 residues. The CDR3 nucleotides are TGCGCCAGCAGCCCGAGAGACGGGACTAGCTCCTACGAGCAGTACTTC. Its protein is CASSPRDGTSSYEQYF.

The rearrangement uses TRBV5-1 and TRBJ1-1, with 8 bases aligning to TRBD1. The germline V gene encodes CDR1 SGHRS and CDR2 YFSETQ. V dropped 4 bases and J dropped 4; count of bases not matched to a gene: 12. This CDR3 contains 16 residues. CDR3 protein: CASSPGPLTGGTEAFF. Written as DNA, the CDR3 is TGCGCCAGCAGCCCCGGACCCCTTACAGGGGGCACTGAAGCTTTCTTT.

The chain couples TRBV30 to TRBJ1-5; maybe TRBD1 (5 bases). The length of the CDR3 is 14 residues. The germline V gene has CDR1 GTSNPN and CDR2 SVGIG (reference sequence). Trimming shortened V by 2 bases and J by 9 bases, and 17 bases separated the two germline ends. The CDR3 reads CAWSLNSGEMPQHF. The DNA of the CDR3 is TGTGCCTGGAGTCTTAATTCGGGGGAAATGCCCCAGCATTTT.

The chain employs TRBV19 and TRBJ2-2; 9 positions match TRBD1. Trimming took 4 bases from V and 5 from J; bases not matched to a gene: 8. The CDR3 has 16 residues. Germline V gives CDR1 LNHDA, CDR2 SQIVND (reference sequence). CDR3 sequence: CASSTRGTGRTGELFF. The CDR3, as DNA: TGTGCCAGTAGTACCCGGGGGACAGGGAGGACCGGGGAGCTGTTTTTT. The variable domain in full, completed from reference TRBV19 and TRBJ2-2, reads DGGITQSPKYLFRKEGQNVTLSCEQNLNHDAMYWYRQDPGQGLRLIYYSQIVNDFQKGDIAEGYSVSREKKESFPLTVTSAQKNPTAFYLCASSTRGTGRTGELFFGEGSRLTVL.

This clone was observed a single time. J is TRBJ2-2 and V is TRBV6-5; no definite D call. The CDR3 has 13 amino acids. Germline values: CDR1 MNHEY, CDR2 SVGAGI. V was clipped by 4 bases and J by 0 bases, with 3 bases between them. This chain's CDR3 is CASSSSNTGELFF. The CDR3, as DNA: TGTGCCAGCAGTTCATCGAACACCGGGGAGCTGTTTTTT.

The chain links TRBV3-1 (or the pseudogene TRBV3-2) to TRBJ1-1; D unresolved. The V and J ends lost 2 bases and 3 bases respectively, with 10 bases between them. This CDR3 contains 14 residues. In germline, CDR1 is LGHDT, CDR2 YNNKEL (reference sequence). The chain's CDR3 is CASSQKSSDTEAFF. The CDR3 DNA reads as TGTGCCAGCAGCCAAAAGTCCTCGGACACTGAAGCTTTCTTT.

V is TRBV28 and J is TRBJ1-5, with D possibly TRBD1 on 5 matching bases. The V end was cut by 3 bases, the J end by 4 bases, with 22 bases between. Per the germline V gene, CDR1 is MDHEN and CDR2 is SYDVKM. The CDR3 covers 18 residues. The CDR3 DNA sequence: TGTGCCAGCAGTTTGGTGGAGGGGCGAGTTCGGGTTAATCAGCCCCAGCATTTT. Amino acids: CASSLVEGRVRVNQPQHF.

The chain combines TRBV30 with TRBJ1-5; D call uncertain. The CDR3 totals 13 residues. The germline V and J ends were trimmed by 1 base and 8 bases, with 12 bases remaining between them. Germline V lookup: CDR1 GTSNPN, CDR2 SVGIG (reference sequence). The DNA of the CDR3 is TGTGCCTGGAGTGAGGACCGGGAGAAGCCCCAGCATTTT. It codes for CAWSEDREKPQHF. The complete variable domain, with remaining parts taken from reference TRBV30 and TRBJ1-5, reads SQTIHQWPATLVQPVGSPLSLECTVEGTSNPNLYWYRQAAGRGLQLLFYSVGIGQISSEVPQNLSASRPQDRQFILSSKKLLLSDSGFYLCAWSEDREKPQHFGDGTRLSIL.

The V and J genes are TRBV4-1 and TRBJ2-2, with TRBD2 matching 7 bases. Trimming removed 8 bases from V and 0 bases from J; junction bases left unmatched: 12. The CDR3 has 17 residues. Germline CDR1 MGHRA, CDR2 YSYEKL. The CDR3 reads CASQKRAAGANTGELFF. DNA of the CDR3: TGCGCCAGCCAAAAAAGGGCCGCGGGAGCGAACACCGGGGAGCTGTTTTTT.

This clone was seen a single time. The chain has TRBV4-2 and TRBJ2-5; 7 nucleotides align to TRBD2. Unmatched junction bases numbered 3, after V lost 0 bases and J lost 5 bases. Germline assignment: CDR1 LGHNA and CDR2 YNFKEQ. The CDR3 runs to 14 residues. CDR3 amino acids: CASSQELLAETQYF. DNA of the CDR3: TGTGCCAGCAGCCAAGAGCTACTAGCGGAGACCCAGTACTTC.

The chain uses TRBV11-2 and TRBJ2-7; 7 bases match TRBD1. Per germline, CDR1 SGHAT and CDR2 FQNNGV. V was clipped by 5 bases and J by 6 bases; unmatched bases: 7. The CDR3 extends over 13 amino acids. The CDR3 sequence: CASSPRQGSEQYF. For the CDR3, the DNA is TGTGCCAGCAGCCCCCGACAGGGCTCCGAGCAGTACTTC.

The chain links TRBV18 to TRBJ2-1, with 9 bases matching TRBD2. The junction had 4 bases not matched to a gene; V was cut back by 3 bases and J by 7 bases. Germline V gene sequence: CDR1 KGHSH, CDR2 LQKENI. The CDR3 is made up of 14 amino acids. CDR3 loop: CASSPTSGRNEQFF. CDR3 nucleotides: TGTGCCAGCTCACCGACTAGCGGAAGGAATGAGCAGTTCTTC.